Given below is one T cell receptor beta chain in context. Its antigen specificity is not known. No much larger clone exists at a distance of one base, and base qualities are not known. This sample is drawn from a study of cytomegalovirus exposure and HLA in healthy donors (dated by TCRdb to 2017 to 2019). Study-wide context: According to an earlier analysis of a few hundred of the donors, about 179 million T cells yielded 90 million to 140 million unique TCR beta sequences and roughly 280 Gb of sequence data. An early release that covered fewer than 800 HLA-typed donors contained about 300 gigabases of sequencing data and tens of millions of unique TCR sequences. Among the roughly 390 genotyped donors, more than 70% belonged to the genetic ancestry cluster associated with self-reported Caucasian donors. The aim of the study was to test whether cataloging public T cell receptors could identify signatures of past pathogen exposure. The T cell repertoires of around 670 subjects were profiled by immunosequencing and related to cytomegalovirus serostatus. Besides the first cohort of approximately 670 subjects, a separate validation cohort made up of 90 to 150 different subjects was used. High-throughput TCR immunosequencing, statistical association of individual TCRs with disease status, and machine learning were combined to predict cytomegalovirus infection status. In a later analysis, previously published TCR beta repertoires from several hundred donors were re-analyzed and high-resolution HLA genotyping was added so that TCR occurrence patterns could be studied. The later analysis used no new phenotypic data to find candidate immune exposures, relying instead on TCR beta sequences and their occurrence across donors. To decide whether each TCR beta V gene segment behaved as functional or pseudogenic, an earlier analysis of some 570 of the donors relied on high-throughput TCR beta sequencing. Donor age, sex, ethnicity and CMV serostatus were compiled together with the repertoire data. A later genetic analysis took genome-wide SNP genotypes for about 65% of the roughly 670 donors and used that subset as a discovery cohort. All discovery cohort repertoires had been generated on a single sequencing platform. Both class I and class II loci were covered by HLA typing, at four-digit resolution. Typing coverage differed by locus: A, B, C, DRB1 and DQB1 were typed in roughly 629-630 donors, DQA1 in 522, DPA1 in roughly 590, and DPB1 in 400 to 490. Because of strong linkage in the cohort, roughly five DR-DQ haplotypes were treated as single units for association and clustering. Among over 350 genotyped donors of the cohort, an average of 235,054 unique TCR beta nucleotide sequences were sequenced per donor, around 20% of them non-productive.

The receptor library was made with the immunoSEQ multiplex PCR assay. The multiplex PCR relied on a mix of 60 forward primers for TCR Vbeta segments and 13 reverse primers for TCR Jbeta segments. A multiplex PCR assay on genomic DNA amplified the CDR3 region of rearranged TCR beta genes. Amplified TCR beta libraries were sequenced as 87-base-pair reads on the Illumina HiSeq System. As for the authors' bioinformatics: A later analysis counted 65 million to 90 million unique TCR beta chains across the 550 to 800 repertoires, and around 12 million of these chains were shared by at least two donors. Raw reads were error-corrected and collapsed into unique sequences by a nearest-neighbor algorithm in which closely related sequences were merged to remove PCR and sequencing errors. Alignment of CDR3 sequences to IMGT reference sequences was used to assign V, D and J gene segments. For a sequence to be retained, a match of at least six nucleotides to both a V gene segment and a J gene segment was required. Rearrangements were called productive when the CDR3 lacked stop codons and stayed in frame with V and J; all others were non-productive. Following IMGT convention, CDR3 was defined as the stretch from the second conserved V-encoded cysteine up to the conserved J-encoded phenylalanine. The earlier analysis of about 500 of the donors excluded sequences that lacked an unambiguous match to a single V gene segment. An earlier analysis of fewer than 750 of the donors classified V segments as functional when productive rearrangements were above 56.7% and as segregating when the standard deviation between donors was above 5%. To diagnose cytomegalovirus status from the catalog of TCR beta chain sequences, a statistical classification framework was built. A later analysis assigned V and J genes by comparing TCR nucleotide sequences with IMGT/GENE-DB human TR gene sequences. A later analysis assigned CDR3 sequences and most-parsimonious VDJ recombination scenarios with the TCRdist pipeline. A later analysis defined each TCR beta chain by its CDR3 amino acid sequence plus V-gene family, and excluded reads lacking a unique V-gene family. In a later analysis, 550 to 650 highly shared, low-generation-probability nucleotide sequences were removed to address suspected cross-contamination and a sequencing artifact. In a later analysis, a clonal expansion index was calculated for each public chain from normalized within-repertoire ranks of inferred template counts. In a later analysis, generation probabilities were computed with a VDJ recombination model fitted to out-of-frame rearrangements, and the resulting probabilities were checked against IGoR. Hypergeometric tests were used in a later analysis to score TCR-TCR, TCR-HLA and TCR-CMV co-occurrence, with a repertoire-size bias correction applied to the TCR pairs. A later analysis estimated false discovery rates by permuting HLA or CMV assignments 20 times. In a later analysis, co-occurring TCRs were grouped using DBSCAN, with TCRdist sequence similarity added in when clustering inside HLA-allele-positive subsets. Repertoires with fewer than 30,000 or more than 120,000 public chains, plus five repertoires with anomalous nucleotide sharing, were excluded from co-occurrence clustering. In TCRdb, the immuneACCESS table is reduced to in-frame sequences with V and J assigned. These tables do not hold every clone; where another copy was compared, an unresolved V gene accounts for under half, and the others remain unexplained. V, J and clone size are those of that table, while D and trimming were read from the DNA. The sample has 110,000 to 150,000 clones on record, 77% of them singletons. The ten biggest clones cover roughly 3.8% of the sample.

In total, more than 500 healthy bone marrow donors made up the cohort. At the time of sampling, every cohort member was nominally healthy, though immune exposures that went unrecorded were likely present. The donor tested CMV seronegative, placing the donor among the 352 seronegative members of the cohort. A peripheral blood sample was collected from each donor, and TCR beta sequencing was performed on peripheral blood mononuclear cells. Genomic DNA extraction from the blood cell samples was performed with the Qiagen DNeasy Blood Extraction Kit. Here is what the overall study found, with its caveats: Sequencing depth was assumed to be roughly uniform across donors in the presence/absence analyses, though that assumption may not hold. A later genetic analysis reported fewer N-insertions in productive TCRs among donors in an Asian-associated ancestry cluster than the roughly 620-donor mean. In a later analysis, HLA-associated TCR beta chains showed more clonal expansion and lower generation probabilities than non-associated chains that were equally common. A further reported finding was that TCR beta sequences accurately predicted the HLA-A and HLA-B alleles for most subjects in the first cohort. Some IMGT-functional V segments, including TRBV6-2 and TRBV6-3, could not be distinguished by the 87-base-pair reads and were therefore excluded. Because counts were too low, 15 to 20 rarely observed V segments, including chromosome 9 orphons, were excluded from the earlier analysis of 587 of the donors. Assigning TCR associations to individual alleles was difficult when HLA alleles, especially DR and DQ, strongly co-occurred. An earlier analysis of 450 to 750 of the donors showed that most TCR beta V segments appeared in productive rearrangements either about 87% or about 30% of the time, which broadly matched IMGT annotations. The authors suggested that the approach could potentially be generalized to other disease states and immunological phenotypes. V-gene and J-gene trimming of TCR beta chains was associated with a missense DCLRE1C variant in a later genetic analysis, and the association was replicated in an independent cohort. A total of 150 to 200 TCR beta chains were listed by the study as associated with cytomegalovirus. The only immune exposure information available for the cohort was CMV serostatus. While some public TCRs were present in many individuals, most TCR sequences turned up only very rarely across donors. Correlated functional status among segregating V segments might reflect linkage disequilibrium, but an unknown experimental factor could not be ruled out. A few of the identified cytomegalovirus-associated TCR beta chains were confirmed in vitro to be specific for cytomegalovirus antigens. Several of the top co-occurrence clusters appeared to be linked to parvovirus B19, influenza, CMV and Epstein-Barr virus, according to a later analysis. A later analysis found that TCR association rates varied across HLA loci, with DRB1 alleles showing the most associated TCRs and HLA-C alleles the fewest. The classifier was reported to diagnose cytomegalovirus status with high specificity and sensitivity in both the original and validation cohorts. According to a later analysis, most CMV-associated TCR beta chains appeared to be HLA-restricted, and the HLA associations seemed to be driven largely by CMV exposure. In a later analysis, around 15,000 TCR beta sequences were associated with specific HLA alleles at a false discovery rate of 0.05. The cohort was sequenced for TCR beta chains only, and without alpha or paired-chain data the features that could be detected were limited. A cluster of highly shared sequence variants was judged likely to represent a technical artifact of the sequencing pipeline. HLA typing was unavailable for some donors at each locus, so association tests used only the typed subset.

The CDR3 contains 17 residues, cysteine and phenylalanine counted. Only the CDR3 region is kept as DNA, spanning 51 bases read in frame from base 1. CDR1 and CDR2 are drawn from the germline V gene: MNHNS, SASEGT. The sample taken for sequencing was PBMCs. Recombination joined TRBV6-1 with TRBJ2-5, and 9 junction bases match TRBD1. The J call is uncertain, as TRBJ2-7 better fits the DNA end. The receptor was isolated from a male donor in good health and CMV-seronegative. The DNA reads TGTGCCAGCAGTGAAGGTTGGGGACAGGGTATTTCCTACGAGCAGTACTTC. Its translation reads: CASSEGWGQGISYEQYF.